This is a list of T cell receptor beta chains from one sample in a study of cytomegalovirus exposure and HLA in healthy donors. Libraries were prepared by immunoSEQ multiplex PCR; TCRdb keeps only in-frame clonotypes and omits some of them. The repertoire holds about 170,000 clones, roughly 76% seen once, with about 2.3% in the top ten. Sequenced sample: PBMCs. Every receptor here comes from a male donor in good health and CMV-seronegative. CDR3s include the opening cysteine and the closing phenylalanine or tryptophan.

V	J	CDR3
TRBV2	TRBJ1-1	CASSETTENTEAFF
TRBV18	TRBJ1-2	CASSPRYLDGEGDAYTF
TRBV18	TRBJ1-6	CASSPFSEGPGPRALHF
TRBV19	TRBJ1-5	CASMSQGGGNQPQHF
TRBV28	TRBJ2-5	CASSSMGGQETQYF
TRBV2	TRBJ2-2	CASRASGVLTGELFF
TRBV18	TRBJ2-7	CASSGQGVYEQYF
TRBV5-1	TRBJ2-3	CASSPIPAGGLGTDTQYF
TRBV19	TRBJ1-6	CASKRGPGSPLHF
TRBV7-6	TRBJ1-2	CASSSMATGDYGYTF
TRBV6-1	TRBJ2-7	CASSELAGDNYEQYF
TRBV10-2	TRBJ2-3	CASRFSDRGDTQYF
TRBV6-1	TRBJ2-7	CASSELEIYEQYF
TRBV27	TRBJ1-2	CASSFSTQGVGGYTF
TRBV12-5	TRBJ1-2	CASGLVDRDGYTF
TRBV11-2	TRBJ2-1	CASSFTGTSGGDSYNEQFF
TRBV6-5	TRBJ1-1	CASSWTGGTEAFF
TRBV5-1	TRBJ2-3	CASSLGGDQSADTQYF
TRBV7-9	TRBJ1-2	CASSSKRTGSGYTF
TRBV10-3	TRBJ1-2	CAISETGRNYGYTF
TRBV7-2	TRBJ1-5	CAIQKGAGQPQHF